Sequencing of this TCR beta chain was carried out in a study of immune evolution from preneoplasia to lung adenocarcinoma. CDR1 SGHTS and CDR2 YDEGEE come from the germline V gene. Losses at the gene ends were 4 bases for V and 6 bases for J; bases not matched to a gene: 7. CDR3 length equals 14 residues. Assay: immunoSEQ multiplex PCR; the TCRdb copy retains only in-frame clones and omits some. Among about 6,400 clones, roughly 80% were seen once, and the ten largest hold roughly 6%. Sequenced sample: FFPE minimally invasive lung adenocarcinoma tissue. V and J are TRBV5-8 and TRBJ1-5, with 7 bases that match TRBD1. This TCR came from a person aged 50-75 years with lung adenocarcinoma. DNA for the CDR3: TGTGCCAGCAGCATGACAGGGTATGGTCAGCCCCAGCATTTT. It specifies CASSMTGYGQPQHF.